These 9 T cell receptor beta chains were all obtained from the same sample, sequenced in a study of T cells after yellow fever vaccination. Using its own MiXCR run on the 5' RACE reads, TCRdb lists one record per CDR3 protein. The table records around 350,000 distinct CDR3 sequences, approximately 10% of them present only once. This specimen consisted of PBMCs, obtained on the day of the first yellow fever vaccination. These TCRs come from a man aged 18 to 30 who received the YFV17D yellow fever vaccine.

This clonotype appeared a few times. The chain has TRBV5-1 and TRBJ2-1, with 7 bases identical to TRBD1. The ends lost 3 bases at V and 5 bases at J; junction bases unmatched: 2. This CDR3 is built from 13 residues. Germline CDR1 and CDR2: SGHRS and YFSETQ. The CDR3 loop reads CASSWGQNNEQFF. CDR3 DNA sequence: TGCGCCAGCAGCTGGGGACAGAACAATGAGCAGTTCTTC.

This clonotype was seen a few times. The V and J genes are TRBV7-2 and TRBJ2-2, with TRBD2 as a possible D gene (5 bases). CDR3 length: 15 residues. CDR1 and CDR2 from the germline V gene are SGHTA and FQGNSA. V was pared by 10 bases and J by 6 bases, with 21 bases between. The CDR3 loop is CATYESGGGAGELFF. The CDR3 nucleotides are TGTGCCACCTATGAATCCGGTGGAGGCGCCGGGGAGCTGTTTTTT. Full variable domain (rest looked up from reference TRBV7-2 and TRBJ2-2): GAGVSQSPSNKVTEKGKDVELRCDPISGHTALYWYRQSLGQGLEFLIYFQGNSAPDKSGLPSDRFSAERTGGSVSTLTIQRTQQEDSAVYLCATYESGGGAGELFFGEGSRLTVL.

The chain joins TRBV2 to TRBJ2-3; a possible D gene is TRBD1 (7 bases). Trimming shortened V by 6 bases and J by 3 bases, and 16 bases separated the two germline ends. The germline V gene has CDR1 SNHLY and CDR2 FYNNEI. The CDR3 extends over 15 amino acids. Here the CDR3 DNA reads TGTGCCAGCAGCGTCCGACAGGGAGGTACAGATACGCAGTATTTT. This sequence encodes CASSVRQGGTDTQYF.

The chain links TRBV9 to TRBJ2-5, with TRBD2 matching over 9 bases. Germline assignment: CDR1 SGDLS and CDR2 YYNGEE. Trimming removed 5 bases from V and 4 bases from J; junction bases left unmatched: 6. The CDR3 has 14 residues. The chain's CDR3 is CASSEAGGGETQYF. CDR3 in DNA: TGTGCCAGCAGTGAAGCGGGGGGCGGAGAGACCCAGTACTTC.

This clonotype was observed a handful of times. This sequence joins TRBV29-1 and TRBJ2-7; D uncertain. Germline assignment: CDR1 SQVTM and CDR2 ANQGSEA. CDR3 length: 15 residues. Trimming stripped 1 base from V and 1 base from J, with 14 bases between. Written as DNA, the CDR3 is TGCAGCGTTGAAGCTTGGGATGACGGATCCTACGAGCAGTACGTC. Residues: CSVEAWDDGSYEQYV.

This sequence joins TRBV20-1 and TRBJ1-2; 7 bases align to TRBD1. This CDR3 has 14 residues. Per the germline V gene, CDR1 is DFQATT and CDR2 is SNEGSKA (reference sequence). Losses at the gene ends were 2 bases for V and 8 bases for J; bases not matched to a gene: 11. The CDR3 nucleotides read TGCAGTGCTAGATCCCCGAGGGGGCCTAGAGGCTACACCTTC. This encodes CSARSPRGPRGYTF.

The sample holds a few counts of this clonotype. This sequence joins TRBV11-2 and TRBJ1-1; weak D call: TRBD1 (5 bases). Trimming removed 2 bases at V and 4 bases at J, with 14 bases between. Germline V lookup: CDR1 SGHAT, CDR2 FQNNGV. This CDR3 has 15 residues. The CDR3 DNA sequence: TGTGCCAGCAGCTTATTTACGGGAAGGGGCACTGAAGCTTTCTTT. It is translated as CASSLFTGRGTEAFF.

The chain's CDR3 is CASSVAADLFSYEQYV. The CDR3 coding sequence is TGTGCCAGCAGCGTAGCAGCAGACTTATTTTCCTACGAGCAGTACGTC. The J gene is TRBJ2-7, the V gene TRBV9; D unclear. The CDR3 extends over 16 amino acids. Trimming removed 0 bases at V and 1 base at J, with 14 bases between. From germline, CDR1 is SGDLS and CDR2 YYNGEE.

The chain links TRBV5-1 to TRBJ2-5; the D call may be TRBD1 or TRBD2 (5 bases each). Germline values: CDR1 SGHRS, CDR2 YFSETQ. The ends were cut back, 4 bases at V and 4 bases at J, with 20 bases in the middle. The CDR3 has 16 residues. CDR3 in DNA: TGCGCCAGCAGCGTACCGGGACCTACGTCCGGAGAGACCCAGTACTTC. This gives the protein CASSVPGPTSGETQYF.